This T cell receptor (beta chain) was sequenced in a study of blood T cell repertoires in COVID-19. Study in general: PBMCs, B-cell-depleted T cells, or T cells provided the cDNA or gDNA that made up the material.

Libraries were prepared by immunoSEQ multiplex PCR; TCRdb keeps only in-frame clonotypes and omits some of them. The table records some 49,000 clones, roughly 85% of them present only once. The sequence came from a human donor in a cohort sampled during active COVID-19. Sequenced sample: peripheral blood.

DNA of the CDR3: TGTGCCACCAGCAGAGATGTTAGCGCCAATACCTACAATGAGCAGTTCTTC. This gives the protein CATSRDVSANTYNEQFF. V usage is TRBV15 and J usage is TRBJ2-1; D possibly corresponds to TRBD2 (5 bases). Per germline, CDR1 LNHNV and CDR2 YYDKDF (reference sequence). V was clipped by 0 bases and J by 2 bases, with 14 bases between them. The CDR3 runs to 17 residues. Full variable domain (outside the CDR3, taken from reference TRBV15 and TRBJ2-1): DAMVIQNPRYQVTQFGKPVTLSCSQTLNHNVMYWYQQKSSQAPKLLFHYYDKDFNNEADTPDNFQSRRPNTSFCFLDIRSPGLGDTAMYLCATSRDVSANTYNEQFFGPGTRLTVL.